This T cell receptor beta chain was documented in a study of OX40 agonist ivuxolimab in advanced cancers. Across the study: Intravenous ivuxolimab was administered to patients every 2 weeks at 0.01 to 10 mg/kg. Enrollees could have had prior anti-PD-1, anti-PD-L1 or anti-CTLA-4 therapy, which 35% to 40% had received. Study-level results: At doses 0.1 to 3.0 mg/kg, CD4+ and CD8+ clones expanded.

Details on this clone: Its specificity is unknown.

Any history of autoimmune disease or systemic immunosuppression disqualified patients. Produced via immunoSEQ multiplex PCR; TCRdb's table is partial and in-frame only. The sample shows some 40,000 clones, about 80% of them seen only once. Here the sequenced sample was CD4+ or CD8+ T cells sorted from blood, taken in a trial of the OX40 agonist ivuxolimab. The clonotype comes from an adult with an advanced solid tumor such as melanoma, head and neck, liver or kidney cancer.

The CDR3 DNA is TGTGCCAGCAGTGAGGGGGCAGGGGAGATCGGGGAGCTGTTTTTT. It translates to CASSEGAGEIGELFF. The chain carries TRBV6-1 and TRBJ2-2; weak D call: TRBD1 (6 bases). Germline V lookup: CDR1 MNHNS, CDR2 SASEGT. This CDR3 has 15 residues. V lost 3 bases and J 7 bases, leaving 15 bases between the germline ends.